The rows below give T cell receptor beta chains drawn from one sample of a study of blood T cell repertoires in COVID-19. Assay used: immunoSEQ multiplex PCR; TCRdb lists only in-frame clones, some missing. The table shows under 350,000 clones, with approximately 85% occurring only once. The sequenced sample was peripheral blood. These receptors were taken from a human donor in a cohort sampled during active COVID-19. CDR3s include the opening cysteine and the closing phenylalanine or tryptophan. D genes are given only for firm matches.

TRBV5-4	NA	TRBJ1-6	CASHRAGQRNSPLHF
TRBV18	TRBD2	TRBJ2-1	CASSPGLADNEQFF
TRBV4-1	NA	TRBJ1-5	CASSQDSRVGYQPQHF
TRBV24-1	NA	TRBJ1-5	CATSPGTYSNQPQHF
TRBV6-1	NA	TRBJ1-5	CASSSRQEYQPQHF
TRBV5-1	NA	TRBJ1-6	CASSLASGNSPLHF
TRBV11-3	TRBD1	TRBJ1-1	CASSLRQGTEAFF
TRBV7-3	TRBD1	TRBJ2-1	CASSLRTGSSYNEQFF
TRBV19	TRBD1	TRBJ1-2	CASSVTGGTGYGYTF
TRBV6-5	NA	TRBJ2-1	CASRSQGYNEQFF
TRBV3-1/TRBV3-2	TRBD1	TRBJ2-7	CASSLGQGAYEQYF
TRBV10-3	TRBD2	TRBJ2-7	CAVSGGTSGYEQYF
TRBV5-4	NA	TRBJ1-1	CASSLEDTAGTEAFF
TRBV5-1	NA	TRBJ1-6	CASSLASSRANSPLHF
TRBV27	NA	TRBJ2-7	CASSLVFENTEQYF
TRBV30	NA	TRBJ2-7	CAWSVRQGNEQYF
TRBV30	TRBD1	TRBJ1-4	CAWSEGTANEKLFF
TRBV11-2	TRBD1	TRBJ2-7	CASSLGTGGYYEQYF
TRBV18	NA	TRBJ1-2	CASSPSVQGRNYGYTF
TRBV30	NA	TRBJ2-1	CAWSGSAGDEQFF
TRBV27	NA	TRBJ1-3	CASSNTISGNTIYF
TRBV19	TRBD1	TRBJ1-1	CASSGTGGVQAFF
TRBV3-1/TRBV3-2	TRBD1	TRBJ2-4	CASSQWTGRVGNIQYF
TRBV6-1	NA	TRBJ1-5	CASSEVGGVNQPQHF
TRBV4-1	NA	TRBJ2-1	CASSQDSGHPYNEQFF
TRBV6-5	TRBD1	TRBJ1-5	CASSPRQGNQPQHF